A selection of T cell receptor beta chains follows, all from one sample in a study of T cell responses to AZD1222 COVID-19 vaccine. Sequencing used immunoSEQ multiplex PCR; TCRdb keeps in-frame clones, though not all of them. The sample consists of about 150,000 clones, about 93% of them appearing once. This specimen was peripheral blood, taken on day 0 of AZD1222 vaccination. These TCRs come from an adult in good health. CDR3s include the opening cysteine and the closing phenylalanine or tryptophan. Fields, in order: J gene, D gene, clone size, V gene, CDR3 DNA, CDR3 protein. D genes are given only for firm matches. For some rows the clone size is stated as once, few or many, or as a class when expanded; others skip it.

TRBJ2-6 | NA | NA | TRBV5-1 | TGCGCCAGCAGCTTGTTAGGGGCTGGGGCCAACGTCCTGACTTTC | CASSLLGAGANVLTF
TRBJ1-5 | NA | NA | TRBV6-1 | TGTGCCAGCAGTGAAGTCAGCGGGAATCAGCCCCAGCATTTT | CASSEVSGNQPQHF
TRBJ2-1 | TRBD2 | NA | TRBV7-6 | TGTGCCAGCAGCTCAGGACTAGCGGGCTATGAGCAGTTCTTC | CASSSGLAGYEQFF
TRBJ2-3 | NA | NA | TRBV11-3 | TGTGCCAGCAGCTCCCCCACAGATACGCAGTATTTT | CASSSPTDTQYF
TRBJ2-3 | NA | NA | TRBV7-6 | TGTGCCAGCAGCTCGAATCGCGGGACGATGACAGATACGCAGTATTTT | CASSSNRGTMTDTQYF
TRBJ2-5 | NA | NA | TRBV5-4 | TGTGCCAGCAGCCTCCTAGAACTCCAAGAGACCCAGTACTTC | CASSLLELQETQYF
TRBJ2-4 | NA | NA | TRBV3-1/TRBV3-2 | TGTGCCAGCAGCCACGAACGTCGGACAGCCAGGACCCACCAGTACTTC | CASSHERRTARTHQYF
TRBJ1-1 | TRBD1 | once | TRBV6-6 | TGTGCCAGCAGGTCGCAAGCGGGACAGGGCACTGAAGCTTTCTTT | CASRSQAGQGTEAFF
TRBJ2-3 | NA | NA | TRBV29-1 | TGCAGCGTTGCCGGGACCCCTGCGGGGGCTCCCACAGATACGCAGTATTTT | CSVAGTPAGAPTDTQYF
TRBJ2-3 | NA | NA | TRBV5-6 | TGTGCCAGTGAACCCCGAGGACACCCCATCACGGATATCCCAGATACGCAGTATTTT | CASEPRGHPITDIPDTQYF
TRBJ2-2 | NA | NA | TRBV11-3 | TGTGCCAGCAGCTTAGGTCTAGCGACGAACACCGGGGAGCTGTTTTTT | CASSLGLATNTGELFF
TRBJ1-5 | TRBD1 | NA | TRBV19 | TGTGCCAGTATGCCGGGACAGAGACGACAGCCCCAGCATTTT | CASMPGQRRQPQHF
TRBJ1-4 | NA | NA | TRBV28 | TGTGCCAGCAGTTTGGTAGGGCGTGAAAAACTGTTTTTT | CASSLVGREKLFF
TRBJ1-6 | NA | NA | TRBV4-3 | TGCGCCAGCAGCCTGACCCCAGGGTTAGCGCGCGATTCACCCCTCCACTTT | CASSLTPGLARDSPLHF
TRBJ1-4 | NA | few | TRBV10-3 | TGTGCCATCAGAGGCGGAACTAATGAAAAACTGTTTTTT | CAIRGGTNEKLFF